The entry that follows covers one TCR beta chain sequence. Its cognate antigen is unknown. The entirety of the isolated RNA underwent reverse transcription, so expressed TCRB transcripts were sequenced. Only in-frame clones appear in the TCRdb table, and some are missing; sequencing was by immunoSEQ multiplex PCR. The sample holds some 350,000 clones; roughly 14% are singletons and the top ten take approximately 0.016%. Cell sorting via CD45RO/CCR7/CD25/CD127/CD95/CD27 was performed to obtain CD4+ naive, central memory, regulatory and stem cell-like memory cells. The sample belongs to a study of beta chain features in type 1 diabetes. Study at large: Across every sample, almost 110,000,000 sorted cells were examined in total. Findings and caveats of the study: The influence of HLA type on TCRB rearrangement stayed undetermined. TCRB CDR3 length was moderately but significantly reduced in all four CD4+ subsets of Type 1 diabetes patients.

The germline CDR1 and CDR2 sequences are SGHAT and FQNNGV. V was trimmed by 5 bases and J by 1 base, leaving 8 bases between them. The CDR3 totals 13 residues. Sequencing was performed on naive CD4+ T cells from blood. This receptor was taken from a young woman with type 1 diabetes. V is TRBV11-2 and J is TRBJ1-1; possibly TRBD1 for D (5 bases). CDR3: CASSPQGNTEAFF. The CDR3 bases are TGTGCCAGCAGCCCCCAGGGGAACACTGAAGCTTTCTTT.